Described below is a single T cell receptor beta chain sequence and its context. This sample is drawn from a study of blood T cell repertoires in COVID-19. Assay: immunoSEQ multiplex PCR; the TCRdb copy retains only in-frame clones and omits some. The sample records 350,000 or so clones, approximately 86% being singletons. Sequenced: PBMCs or T cells enriched from blood (not recorded which). The clonotype was recovered from a woman aged 40-49 years with acute COVID-19.

In nucleotides, the CDR3 is TGTGCCAGCAGCCAAGATATTTCAGGGGATACGCAGTATTTT. Protein sequence: CASSQDISGDTQYF. The rearrangement uses TRBV4-2 and TRBJ2-3, with D perhaps matching TRBD1 (5 bases). From germline, CDR1 is LGHNA and CDR2 YNFKEQ. The germline V and J ends were trimmed by 0 bases and 6 bases, with 10 bases remaining between them. The CDR3 has 14 residues.